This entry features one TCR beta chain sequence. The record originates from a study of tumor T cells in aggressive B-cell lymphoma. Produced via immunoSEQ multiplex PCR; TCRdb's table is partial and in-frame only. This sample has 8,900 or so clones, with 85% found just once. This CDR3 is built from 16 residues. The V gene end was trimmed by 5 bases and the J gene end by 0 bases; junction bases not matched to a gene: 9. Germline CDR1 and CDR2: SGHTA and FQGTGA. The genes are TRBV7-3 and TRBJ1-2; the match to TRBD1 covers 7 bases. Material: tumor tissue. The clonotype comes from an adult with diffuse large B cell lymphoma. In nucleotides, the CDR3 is TGTGCCAGCAGCCCTTCGGGACAGAACCCTAACTATGGCTACACCTTC. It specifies CASSPSGQNPNYGYTF.